This T cell receptor (beta chain) comes out of a study of shared clonotypes between healthy human individuals. Trimming pared 4 bases from V and 5 bases from J, leaving 16 bases between. The CDR3 contains 15 residues. The germline CDR1 and CDR2 sequences are SGDLS and YYNGEE. Assay: immunoSEQ multiplex PCR; the TCRdb copy retains only in-frame clones and omits some. The sample shows around 1.4 million clones, just under 99% of them seen only once. Partitioning of CD4+ cells yielded a CD45RA+ naive subset and a CD45RA-negative memory subset. The sequencing sample was made of naive CD4+ T cells sorted from blood. Subset here: CD45RA+ positively selected. The chain employs TRBV9 and TRBJ2-1; D uncertain. The sequence came from a man aged 30 to 45 in good health. The CDR3 DNA follows: TGTGCCAGCAGCCCCAGTGGGGTAGGGCACAATGAGCAGTTCTTC. Translated: CASSPSGVGHNEQFF.